Listed below are T cell receptor beta chains from one sample, sequenced in a study of human T cells and chemical hapten exposure. From the RACE reads, TCRdb called clonotypes with MiXCR, one entry per CDR3 protein. This table has roughly 110,000 distinct CDR3 sequences, around 12% appearing once. The sequencing here drew on whole blood, taken in connection with sensitization to the hapten diphenylcyclopropenone (DPC). The source of these receptors is a woman aged 50 to 65 with alopecia areata. Some clones in this sample may be carry-over from other donors' samples. CDR3s include the opening cysteine and the closing phenylalanine or tryptophan. D genes are given only for firm matches. The size entry is marked missing in some rows and otherwise reads once, few, many or a size class.

v_call,d_call,j_call,clone_size,cdr3_aa,cdr3_nt
TRBV6-5,TRBD1,TRBJ2-1,NA,CASSYSAGGNEQFF,TGTGCCAGCAGTTACTCAGCAGGGGGCAATGAGCAGTTCTTC
TRBV5-6,NA,TRBJ2-5,few,CASSSNLGGETQYF,TGTGCCAGCAGCTCCAATCTTGGGGGAGAGACCCAGTACTTC
TRBV5-1,TRBD2,TRBJ2-1,NA,CASSLWYGVSGNQAYNEQFF,TGCGCCAGCAGCTTGTGGTATGGGGTTAGCGGGAACCAAGCCTACAATGAGCAGTTCTTC
TRBV28,TRBD1,TRBJ1-1,NA,CATMRGPYTEAFF,TGTGCCACCATGAGGGGGCCGTACACTGAAGCTTTCTTT
TRBV7-2,NA,TRBJ1-2,few,CASSPISGPGGYTF,TGTGCCAGCAGCCCCATATCCGGGCCAGGGGGCTACACCTTC
TRBV12-3/TRBV12-4,TRBD2,TRBJ2-1,NA,CANIQRILAGENNEQFF,TGTGCCAACATACAACGTATACTAGCGGGAGAGAATAATGAGCAGTTCTTC
TRBV11-2,NA,TRBJ1-1,many,CASSFSTEAFF,TGTGCCAGCAGTTTTTCAACTGAAGCTTTCTTT
TRBV29-1,NA,TRBJ2-7,many,CSVGEDNAYEQYF,TGCAGCGTTGGGGAAGACAACGCCTACGAGCAGTACTTC
TRBV19,NA,TRBJ1-5,NA,CASSPFGLVQGPNSNQPQHF,TGTGCCAGTAGTCCCTTCGGACTAGTACAGGGCCCAAATAGCAATCAGCCCCAGCATTTT
TRBV18,TRBD1,TRBJ2-7,NA,CASSPPGTGAYEQYF,TGTGCCAGCTCACCACCGGGGACAGGGGCCTACGAGCAGTACTTC
TRBV20-1,TRBD2,TRBJ2-3,NA,CSASHSGGAADTQYF,TGCAGTGCTAGTCATAGCGGGGGGGCCGCAGATACGCAGTATTTT
TRBV6-1,NA,TRBJ2-7,many,CASSDRRQGFYEQYF,TGTGCCAGCAGTGACCGGCGGCAGGGCTTTTACGAGCAGTACTTC
TRBV12-3/TRBV12-4,NA,TRBJ2-7,NA,CASSPFQSSYEQYF,TGTGCCAGCAGTCCGTTTCAAAGCTCCTACGAGCAGTACTTC
TRBV6-5,TRBD1,TRBJ1-3,NA,CASSRQGSSGNTIYF,TGTGCCAGCAGCCGACAGGGGAGCTCTGGAAACACCATATATTTT
TRBV29-1,NA,TRBJ1-2,many,CSAPRAGFYTF,TGCAGCGCCCCCAGGGCAGGATTCTACACCTTC
TRBV6-1,NA,TRBJ2-7,many,CASGRDGSSYEQYF,TGTGCCAGCGGTCGGGACGGGAGCTCCTACGAGCAGTACTTC
TRBV28,NA,TRBJ1-1,few,CASSPEGETNTEAFF,TGTGCCAGCAGCCCCGAGGGGGAAACGAACACTGAAGCTTTCTTT
TRBV7-6,TRBD1,TRBJ2-5,NA,CASSFTGEKETQYF,TGTGCCAGCAGCTTTACAGGGGAAAAAGAGACCCAGTACTTC
TRBV5-4,NA,TRBJ2-7,few,CASSFQTLREQYF,TGTGCCAGCAGCTTTCAGACTCTACGAGAGCAGTACTTC
TRBV10-1,NA,TRBJ2-1,few,CASSVAGGNEQFF,TGCGCCAGCAGTGTAGCAGGGGGGAATGAGCAGTTCTTC
TRBV3-1,TRBD1,TRBJ2-7,few,CASRGDRGANYEQYF,TGTGCCAGCAGAGGGGACAGGGGGGCCAACTACGAGCAGTACTTC
TRBV3-1,NA,TRBJ2-7,few,CASSSFPSHEQYF,TGTGCCAGCAGCTCCTTCCCGAGCCACGAGCAGTACTTC
TRBV2,TRBD1,TRBJ1-5,NA,CASSGTGRDQPQHF,TGTGCCAGCAGTGGGACAGGGCGGGATCAGCCCCAGCATTTT
TRBV3-1,NA,TRBJ2-3,few,CASSPHRGGNEGDTQYF,TGTGCCAGCAGCCCGCACCGAGGCGGGAACGAGGGAGATACGCAGTATTTT
TRBV12-3/TRBV12-4,TRBD2,TRBJ2-1,NA,CASSPGGGARDEQFF,TGTGCCAGCAGCCCGGGAGGGGGGGCTAGGGATGAGCAGTTCTTC
TRBV20-1,NA,TRBJ1-2,few,CSEAANYGYTF,TGCAGTGAAGCCGCCAACTATGGCTACACCTTC
TRBV6-6,NA,TRBJ2-7,NA,CASMESWAYEQYF,TGTGCCAGCATGGAGTCGTGGGCCTACGAGCAGTACTTC
TRBV2,NA,TRBJ2-7,NA,CASGRDTNEQYF,TGTGCCAGCGGAAGGGATACTAACGAGCAGTACTTC
TRBV25-1,NA,TRBJ1-6,many,CASSRDFYNSPLHF,TGTGCCAGCAGTCGGGATTTCTATAATTCACCCCTCCACTTT
TRBV18,NA,TRBJ2-1,many,CASSPVPAETSYNEQFF,TGTGCCAGCTCACCCGTTCCAGCCGAGACCTCCTACAATGAGCAGTTCTTC
TRBV7-2,TRBD2,TRBJ2-1,NA,CASSRTLAALNNEQFF,TGTGCCAGCAGCCGTACACTAGCGGCCTTAAACAATGAGCAGTTCTTC
TRBV7-9,NA,TRBJ1-4,few,CASSSAISPNNEKLFF,TGTGCCAGCAGCTCAGCAATTTCACCTAATAATGAAAAACTGTTTTTT
TRBV2,NA,TRBJ1-5,NA,CASSVWQARSNQPQHF,TGTGCCAGCAGTGTCTGGCAGGCTCGGAGCAATCAGCCCCAGCATTTT
TRBV4-3,TRBD1,TRBJ2-1,NA,CASSQVTSRTGANEQFF,TGCGCCAGCAGCCAAGTTACCTCTCGGACAGGGGCCAATGAGCAGTTCTTC
TRBV18,TRBD1,TRBJ1-6,many,CASSPIIVGTGRNSPLHF,TGTGCCAGCTCACCAATAATCGTGGGGACAGGGCGAAATTCACCCCTCCACTTT
TRBV9,NA,TRBJ2-6,few,CASSVYGANVLTF,TGTGCCAGCAGCGTATATGGGGCCAACGTCCTGACTTTC
TRBV29-1,NA,TRBJ2-7,NA,CSVGRTASYEQYF,TGCAGCGTTGGGAGGACAGCCTCCTACGAGCAGTACTTC
TRBV12-3/TRBV12-4,NA,TRBJ1-6,few,CASKQGNSPLHF,TGTGCCAGCAAACAGGGAAATTCACCCCTCCACTTT
TRBV2,NA,TRBJ1-6,few,CAAGEWTTNSPLHF,TGTGCCGCCGGGGAATGGACCACTAATTCACCCCTCCACTTT
TRBV28,NA,TRBJ2-7,many,CASSLWGQSYEQYF,TGTGCCAGCAGTTTATGGGGTCAATCCTACGAGCAGTACTTC
TRBV12-3/TRBV12-4,NA,TRBJ1-6,few,CASSPGGSQFKPNSPLHF,TGTGCCAGCAGTCCCGGGGGGTCTCAGTTTAAACCCAATTCACCCCTCCACTTT
TRBV4-3,TRBD1,TRBJ2-7,NA,CASSHQTGDEQYF,TGCGCCAGCAGCCATCAGACAGGGGACGAGCAGTACTTC
TRBV2,NA,TRBJ2-1,NA,CASSELASVNEQFF,TGTGCCAGCAGTGAACTTGCTAGCGTGAATGAGCAGTTCTTC
TRBV28,TRBD1,TRBJ1-2,many,CASSPETWTGRIHGYTF,TGTGCCAGCAGTCCCGAAACATGGACAGGACGGATCCATGGCTACACCTTC
TRBV2,TRBD1,TRBJ1-1,many,CASSGQGNTEAFF,TGTGCCAGCAGTGGACAGGGGAACACTGAAGCTTTCTTT
TRBV12-3/TRBV12-4,NA,TRBJ1-5,few,CASSPPERGPQHF,TGTGCCAGCAGTCCGCCGGAGCGCGGGCCCCAGCATTTT
TRBV6-2/TRBV6-3,TRBD2,TRBJ2-5,NA,CASSLTSGREETQYF,TGTGCCAGCAGTTTGACTAGCGGGAGAGAAGAGACCCAGTACTTC
TRBV6-1,NA,TRBJ2-2,NA,CASARGSRNGELFF,TGTGCCAGCGCGAGGGGGAGTAGAAACGGGGAGCTGTTTTTT
TRBV11-2,TRBD2,TRBJ2-3,many,CASSSTSGGMDTQYF,TGTGCCAGCAGCTCAACTAGCGGGGGGATGGATACGCAGTATTTT
TRBV7-9,NA,TRBJ2-3,few,CASSQTSSGTDTQYF,TGTGCCAGCAGCCAGACCAGCTCTGGCACAGATACGCAGTATTTT
TRBV20-1,NA,TRBJ1-6,NA,CSAPRDTNSPLHF,TGCAGTGCCCCCCGGGACACGAATTCACCCCTCCACTTT
TRBV29-1,TRBD1,TRBJ2-7,many,CSVEEQGAVSEQYF,TGCAGCGTTGAGGAACAGGGGGCGGTTTCCGAGCAGTACTTC
TRBV18,NA,TRBJ1-3,many,CASSPQQDLSGNTIYF,TGTGCCAGCTCACCACAACAAGACCTCTCTGGAAACACCATATATTTT
TRBV7-2,TRBD2,TRBJ2-3,few,CASSFSGATVRTDTQYF,TGTGCCAGCAGCTTTAGCGGGGCGACGGTGCGCACAGATACGCAGTATTTT
TRBV7-2,NA,TRBJ1-1,NA,CASSLGWGQAYTEAFF,TGTGCCAGCAGCTTAGGATGGGGTCAGGCGTACACTGAAGCTTTCTTT
TRBV11-3,TRBD1,TRBJ2-7,many,CASSFGTGTYEQYF,TGTGCCAGCAGCTTCGGGACAGGGACCTACGAGCAGTACTTC
TRBV20-1,TRBD1,TRBJ1-6,few,CSARVPQGGNSPLHF,TGCAGTGCTAGAGTCCCACAGGGGGGCAATTCACCCCTCCACTTT